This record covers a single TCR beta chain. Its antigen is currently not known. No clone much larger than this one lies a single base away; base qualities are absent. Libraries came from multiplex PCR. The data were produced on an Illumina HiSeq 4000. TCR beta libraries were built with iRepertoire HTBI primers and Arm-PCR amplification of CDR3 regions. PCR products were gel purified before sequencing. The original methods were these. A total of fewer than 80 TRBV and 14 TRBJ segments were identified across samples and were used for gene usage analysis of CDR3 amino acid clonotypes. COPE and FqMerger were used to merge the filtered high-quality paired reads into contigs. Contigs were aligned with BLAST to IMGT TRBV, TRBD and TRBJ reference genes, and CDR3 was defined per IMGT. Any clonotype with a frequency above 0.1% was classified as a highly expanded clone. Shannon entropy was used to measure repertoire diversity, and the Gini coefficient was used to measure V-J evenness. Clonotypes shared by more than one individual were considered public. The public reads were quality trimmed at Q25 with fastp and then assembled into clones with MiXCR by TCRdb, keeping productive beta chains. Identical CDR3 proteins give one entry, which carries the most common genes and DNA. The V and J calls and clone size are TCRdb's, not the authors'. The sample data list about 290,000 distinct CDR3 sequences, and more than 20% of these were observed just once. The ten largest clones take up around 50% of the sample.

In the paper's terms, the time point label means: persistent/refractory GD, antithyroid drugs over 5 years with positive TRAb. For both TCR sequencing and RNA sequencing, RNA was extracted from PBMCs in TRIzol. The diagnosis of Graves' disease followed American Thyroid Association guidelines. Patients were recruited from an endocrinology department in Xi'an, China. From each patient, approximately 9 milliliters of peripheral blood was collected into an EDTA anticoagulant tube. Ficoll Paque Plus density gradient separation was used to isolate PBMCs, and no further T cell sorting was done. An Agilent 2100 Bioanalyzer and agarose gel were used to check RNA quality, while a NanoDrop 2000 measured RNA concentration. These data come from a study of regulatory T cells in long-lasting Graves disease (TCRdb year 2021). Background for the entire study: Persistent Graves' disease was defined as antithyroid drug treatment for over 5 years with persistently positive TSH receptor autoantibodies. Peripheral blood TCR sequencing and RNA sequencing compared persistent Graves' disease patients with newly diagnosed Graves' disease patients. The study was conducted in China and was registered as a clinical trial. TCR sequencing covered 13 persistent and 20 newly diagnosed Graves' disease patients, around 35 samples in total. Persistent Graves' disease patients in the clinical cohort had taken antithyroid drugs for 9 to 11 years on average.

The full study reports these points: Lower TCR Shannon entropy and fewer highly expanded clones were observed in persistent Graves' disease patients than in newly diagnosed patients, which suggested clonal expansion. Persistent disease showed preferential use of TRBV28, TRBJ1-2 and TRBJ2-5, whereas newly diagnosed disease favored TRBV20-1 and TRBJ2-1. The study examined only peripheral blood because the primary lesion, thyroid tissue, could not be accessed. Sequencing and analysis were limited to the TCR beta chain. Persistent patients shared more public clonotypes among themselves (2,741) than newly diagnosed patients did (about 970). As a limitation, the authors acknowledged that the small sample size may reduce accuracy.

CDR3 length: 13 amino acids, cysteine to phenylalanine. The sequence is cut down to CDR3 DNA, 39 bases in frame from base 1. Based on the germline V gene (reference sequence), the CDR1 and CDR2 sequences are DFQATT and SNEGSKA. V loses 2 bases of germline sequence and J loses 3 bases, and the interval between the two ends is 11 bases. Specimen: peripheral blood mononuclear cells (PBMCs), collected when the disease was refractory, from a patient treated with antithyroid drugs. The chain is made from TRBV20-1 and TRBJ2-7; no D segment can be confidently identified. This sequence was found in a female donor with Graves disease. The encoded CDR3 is CSARPPELYEQYF. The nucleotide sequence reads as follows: TGCAGTGCTAGACCCCCAGAGCTCTACGAGCAGTACTTC.